The 30 T cell receptor beta chains listed next were all sequenced from one sample in a study of cytomegalovirus exposure and HLA in healthy donors. PCR amplification relied on 60 Vbeta primers (plus 13 Jbeta primers). Using immunoSEQ multiplex PCR, the repertoire was profiled, and TCRdb retains in-frame clones only, with some absent. Of about 93,000 clones listed, about 80% were seen once; the top ten hold roughly 0.63%. Sequencing input: PBMCs. These receptors were taken from a man aged 30 to 39 in good health and CMV-seronegative.

V and J are TRBV7-2 and TRBJ2-1; 9 bases agree with TRBD2. From germline, CDR1 is SGHTA and CDR2 FQGNSA. CDR3 size: 15 residues. The J segment lost 7 bases and the V segment lost 1 base, leaving 5 bases of the junction unmatched. The CDR3 DNA reads TGTGCCAGCAGCTTAGATAGCGGGAGTTGGAATGAGCAGTTCTTC. Its translation: CASSLDSGSWNEQFF.

The CDR3, as DNA: TGTGCCAGCAGCTTGACAGTAAGCTCCTACGAGCAGTACTTC. Its protein is CASSLTVSSYEQYF. This rearrangement joins TRBV7-7 to TRBJ2-7, with D possibly matching TRBD1 (5 bases). The CDR3 consists of 14 residues. The germline CDR1 and CDR2 sequences are SSHAT and FNYEAQ (reference sequence). Trimming stripped 3 bases from V and 0 bases from J, with 9 bases between.

The rearrangement uses TRBV4-2 and TRBJ2-1; weak D call: TRBD2 (5 bases). The length of the CDR3 is 17 residues. Germline CDR1 and CDR2: LGHNA and YNFKEQ. V lost 2 bases and J 0 bases, leaving 14 bases between the germline ends. The CDR3 loop reads CASSQRTGVFSYNEQFF. In nucleotides, the CDR3 is TGTGCCAGCAGCCAAAGGACTGGGGTATTCTCCTACAATGAGCAGTTCTTC.

The chain links TRBV27 to TRBJ1-1; D is uncertain. Per the germline V gene, CDR1 is MNHEY and CDR2 is SMNVEV (reference sequence). The CDR3 runs to 14 residues. Trimming removed 2 bases from V and 0 bases from J, with 7 bases in between. The CDR3 loop is CASSLNTMNTEAFF. The CDR3 DNA reads as TGTGCCAGCAGTTTAAACACCATGAACACTGAAGCTTTCTTT.

This chain connects TRBV5-1 to TRBJ2-5; 8 bases fit TRBD1. The ends lost 3 bases at V and 5 bases at J; junction bases unmatched: 9. Per the germline V gene, CDR1 is SGHRS and CDR2 is YFSETQ. This CDR3 comprises 15 residues. The CDR3 protein is CASSSYDRGDETQYF. The CDR3 DNA sequence: TGCGCCAGCAGCTCGTACGACAGGGGAGACGAGACCCAGTACTTC.

This clone was detected only a few times. This sequence joins TRBV19 and TRBJ1-2, with D perhaps matching TRBD1 (5 bases). CDR3 length: 12 residues. V was trimmed by 6 bases and J by 7 bases, leaving 12 bases between them. The germline V gene encodes CDR1 LNHDA and CDR2 SQIVND (reference sequence). This chain's CDR3 is CASRTVRAGYTF. The CDR3, as DNA: TGTGCCAGTAGGACCGTCAGGGCTGGCTACACCTTC. The variable domain in full, completed from reference TRBV19 and TRBJ1-2, reads DGGITQSPKYLFRKEGQNVTLSCEQNLNHDAMYWYRQDPGQGLRLIYYSQIVNDFQKGDIAEGYSVSREKKESFPLTVTSAQKNPTAFYLCASRTVRAGYTFGSGTRLTVV.

V usage is TRBV9 and J usage is TRBJ1-2, with D maybe TRBD1 (6 bases). CDR3 length equals 15 residues. Trimming shortened V by 3 bases and J by 0 bases, and 12 bases separated the two germline ends. CDR1 and CDR2 (germline): SGDLS, YYNGEE. The CDR3, as DNA: TGTGCCAGCAGCGCCGGAACAGGGTCTAACTATGGCTACACCTTC. Translating gives CASSAGTGSNYGYTF.

The V call is TRBV29-1, the J call TRBJ1-1; a possible D gene is TRBD1 (6 bases). V was pared by 7 bases and J by 4 bases, with 13 bases between. Germline CDR1 reads SQVTM; CDR2 reads ANQGSEA. CDR3 length equals 12 residues. This CDR3 is CSATGLSTEAFF. Written as DNA, the CDR3 is TGCAGCGCAACAGGGTTATCCACTGAAGCTTTCTTT.

This clone occurred a few times. V gene TRBV6-6 combines with J gene TRBJ1-1; no clear D gene. This CDR3 region has 11 residues. Trimming took off 6 bases at V and 6 bases at J, with 8 bases between the two ends. CDR1 and CDR2 from the germline V gene are MNHNY and SVGAGI (reference sequence). In DNA, the CDR3 is TGTGCCAGCAGCCCGGGAGCTGAAGCTTTCTTT. Translation gives CASSPGAEAFF.

This clone was observed a few times. The chain recombines TRBV2 with TRBJ1-3; D unresolved. Trimming pared 7 bases from V and 0 bases from J, leaving 16 bases between. Germline CDR1 and CDR2: SNHLY and FYNNEI. The CDR3 extends over 16 amino acids. The CDR3 protein is CASKDRDKSSGNTIYF. The CDR3 bases are TGTGCCAGCAAGGATAGAGACAAGAGCTCTGGAAACACCATATATTTT.

This chain joins TRBV6-1 and TRBJ1-1; D remains ambiguous. There are 14 residues in the CDR3. With 8 bases removed from V and 1 base from J, the gap between germline ends came to 14 bases. Germline CDR1 and CDR2: MNHNS and SASEGT. CDR3 residues: CASGGDGRNTEAFF. Here the CDR3 DNA reads TGTGCCAGCGGAGGAGATGGACGGAACACTGAAGCTTTCTTT.

The J gene is TRBJ2-4, the V gene TRBV2; no reliable D call. V gave up 6 bases and J gave up 5 bases, with 5 bases separating them. The germline V gene has CDR1 SNHLY and CDR2 FYNNEI. The CDR3 has 11 amino acids. DNA for the CDR3: TGTGCCAGCAGGGCGGAAAACATTCAGTACTTC. Its translation: CASRAENIQYF.

Concerning this clone: Relative to the germline gene, one junction end is altered; a read error may explain this. This chain links TRBV28 with TRBJ2-3; 11 bases are a match to TRBD2. Germline V lookup: CDR1 MDHEN, CDR2 SYDVKM. The CDR3 is 17 amino acids. CDR3 amino acids: CASSLYGTSGRTDTQYF. CDR3 DNA: TGTGCCAGCAGCTTATATGGGACTAGCGGACGCACAGATACGCAGTATTTT.

The chain links TRBV7-8 to TRBJ2-5, with D uncertain. Germline assignment: CDR1 SGHVS and CDR2 FQNEAQ. The length of the CDR3 is 15 residues. Trimming removed 7 bases at V and 7 bases at J, with 22 bases between. CDR3: CASTPLSLVSATQYF. In DNA form, the CDR3 reads TGTGCCAGCACCCCCCTTTCCCTGGTGAGCGCGACCCAGTACTTC.

This clone was observed a few times. The chain uses TRBV11-2 and TRBJ1-2; weak D call: TRBD1 (6 bases). With 3 bases removed from V and 0 bases from J, the gap between germline ends came to 11 bases. Germline CDR1 and CDR2: SGHAT and FQNNGV. The CDR3 loop spans 15 amino acids. CDR3 amino acids: CASSFPGGTNYGYTF. The CDR3 DNA is TGTGCCAGCAGCTTTCCGGGGGGCACTAACTATGGCTACACCTTC.

The V gene is TRBV12-5, the J gene TRBJ1-1; D gene unclear. This CDR3 comprises 15 residues. Germline V CDR1 and CDR2: LGHNT, FRNRAP. V lost 3 bases to trimming and J lost 6 bases, with 17 bases between them. CDR3 sequence reads: CASGFGLGSLSEAFF. As DNA, the CDR3 is TGTGCTAGTGGTTTTGGTCTGGGGAGTTTATCTGAAGCTTTCTTT.

The rearrangement uses TRBV7-3 and TRBJ1-2; 10 bases agree with TRBD1. With V trimmed by 1 base and J by 4 bases, 3 bases remained unmatched. This CDR3 is built from 15 residues. CDR1 and CDR2 from the germline V gene are SGHTA and FQGTGA. The CDR3 loop reads CASSLSGQGGYGYTF. The CDR3 region has the DNA TGTGCCAGCAGCTTAAGTGGACAGGGGGGCTATGGCTACACCTTC.

This chain uses TRBV4-2 with TRBJ2-6; 9 nucleotides line up with TRBD1. The V and J ends lost 4 bases and 2 bases, in that order; junction bases with no gene match: 12. The germline gives CDR1 LGHNA, CDR2 YNFKEQ. The CDR3 is 19 amino acids. CDR3 DNA: TGTGCCAGCAGCCCATCAGTCCCGGGACAGGGAGCTGGGGCCAACGTCCTGACTTTC. Translation gives CASSPSVPGQGAGANVLTF.

This rearrangement joins TRBV5-1 to TRBJ2-5; weak D call: TRBD1 (6 bases). The CDR3 has 14 amino acids. Trimming cost V 4 bases and J 5 bases, with 15 bases left between them. Germline V gene sequence: CDR1 SGHRS, CDR2 YFSETQ. CDR3 residues: CASSPDSASETQYF. The CDR3 nucleotides are TGCGCCAGCAGCCCGGACAGCGCCTCGGAGACCCAGTACTTC.

This clone occurred a few times. The V call is TRBV6-5, the J call TRBJ1-1, with D perhaps matching TRBD1 (5 bases). This CDR3 has 14 residues. Germline V gene sequence: CDR1 MNHEY, CDR2 SVGAGI. With 4 bases removed from V and 5 bases from J, the gap between germline ends came to 14 bases. DNA for the CDR3: TGTGCCAGCAGTTCCGGCCATGGGGGGACTGAAGCTTTCTTT. Its translation: CASSSGHGGTEAFF.

To note about this clone: The junction departs from germline at one end; a sequencing error may be responsible. V usage is TRBV4-3 and J usage is TRBJ1-1; tentative D call: TRBD1 (5 bases). Looked up from germline, CDR1 is LGHNA and CDR2 is YSLEER. The CDR3 sequence is 12 residues long. The CDR3: CASSQDRTRWVF. CDR3 nucleotide sequence: TGCGCCAGCAGCCAAGATCGGACACGTTGGGTCTTT.

In its sample, this clone was seen a few times. V gene TRBV5-4 combines with J gene TRBJ2-5, with D unclear. Germline values: CDR1 SGHNT, CDR2 YYREEE (reference sequence). The V end was cut by 0 bases, the J end by 2 bases, with 8 bases between. The CDR3 totals 14 residues. The CDR3 DNA reads TGTGCCAGCAGCTTGGACCCCCTACAAGAGACCCAGTACTTC. It encodes CASSLDPLQETQYF.

The V call is TRBV7-3, the J call TRBJ1-6; 9 bases agree with TRBD1. This CDR3 is built from 15 residues. Per the germline V gene, CDR1 is SGHTA and CDR2 is FQGTGA. Trimming at V came to 3 bases and at J to 6 bases, leaving 3 bases not matched to a gene. The CDR3 DNA sequence: TGTGCCAGCAGCTTGGGGGACAGGGTTAATTCACCCCTCCACTTT. It specifies CASSLGDRVNSPLHF.

The rearrangement uses TRBV11-3 and TRBJ1-4; D perhaps matches TRBD1 (5 bases). CDR3 length: 15 amino acids. With 2 bases removed from V and 3 bases from J, the gap between germline ends came to 10 bases. From germline, CDR1 is SGHNT and CDR2 YENEEA. CDR3 sequence reads: CASSLSGLANEKLFF. CDR3 nucleotide sequence: TGTGCCAGCAGCTTATCAGGGTTGGCTAATGAAAAACTGTTTTTT.

The chain recombines TRBV2 with TRBJ2-1; the D is unclear. From germline, CDR1 is SNHLY and CDR2 FYNNEI. Trimming took off 2 bases at V and 2 bases at J, with 4 bases between the two ends. The CDR3 totals 13 residues. The CDR3 sequence is CASSEQTYNEQFF. CDR3 DNA sequence: TGTGCCAGCAGTGAACAGACCTACAATGAGCAGTTCTTC.

This clone appeared once. The junction shows a germline mismatch at one end, possibly a read error. The chain has TRBV5-6 and TRBJ1-2, with 8 positions matching TRBD1. The germline gives CDR1 SGHDT, CDR2 YYEEEE. This CDR3 is built from 17 residues. CDR3 DNA: TGTGCCAGCAGCGAGGGGACAGGAGGTTTGATAGCCTATGGCTACATCTTC. Translation gives CASSEGTGGLIAYGYIF. The entire variable domain, with the rest obtained from reference TRBV5-6 and TRBJ1-2, is as follows: DAGVTQSPTHLIKTRGQQVTLRCSPKSGHDTVSWYQQALGQGPQFIFQYYEEEERQRGNFPDRFSGHQFPNYSSELNVNALLLGDSALYLCASSEGTGGLIAYGYIFGSGTRLTVV.

The chain is built from TRBV5-4 and TRBJ1-1, with TRBD1 identical over 8 bases. After removal of 4 bases from V and 10 bases from J, the junction contained 9 bases not matched to a gene. This CDR3 is 13 amino acids long. Germline assignment: CDR1 SGHNT and CDR2 YYREEE (reference sequence). Written as DNA, the CDR3 is TGTGCCAGCAGCGCGTCCCAACAGGGGGGAGCTTTCTTT. It codes for CASSASQQGGAFF.

The table lists this clone with a count of one. The V and J genes are TRBV11-3 and TRBJ1-3, with D uncertain. In germline, CDR1 is SGHNT, CDR2 YENEEA. V was pared by 5 bases and J by 0 bases, with 17 bases between. The CDR3 is made up of 17 amino acids. The CDR3: CASSPGGSQPSGNTIYF. Written as DNA, the CDR3 is TGTGCCAGCAGCCCGGGTGGAAGCCAACCCTCTGGAAACACCATATATTTT. Using reference TRBV11-3 and TRBJ1-3 for the parts outside the CDR3, the full variable domain is EAGVVQSPRYKIIEKKQPVAFWCNPISGHNTLYWYLQNLGQGPELLIRYENEEAVDDSQLPKDRFSAERLKGVDSTLKIQPAELGDSAVYLCASSPGGSQPSGNTIYFGEGSWLTVV.

The rearrangement links TRBV7-2 to TRBJ1-2; D may be TRBD1 (5 bases). V lost 4 bases, J lost 5 bases, and 11 bases lay in between. The CDR3 runs to 13 residues. Germline V gives CDR1 SGHTA, CDR2 FQGNSA. CDR3 bases: TGTGCCAGCAGCTCTGCGACAGTTTATGGCTACACCTTC. This sequence encodes CASSSATVYGYTF.

V usage is TRBV7-9 and J usage is TRBJ1-2; D might be TRBD1 (6 bases). CDR1 is SEHNR and CDR2 is FQNEAQ in the germline V gene (reference sequence). Trimming stripped 6 bases from V and 7 bases from J, with 15 bases between. This CDR3 comprises 13 residues. The CDR3 here is CASRSSGEFGYTF. The CDR3 DNA follows: TGTGCCAGCAGATCTTCAGGGGAGTTTGGCTACACCTTC.